This T cell receptor beta chain originates from a study of a mutant IDH1 vaccine in newly diagnosed glioma. About the study: Vaccination was launched 4-6 weeks after radiotherapy alone, or with temozolomide cycles. Most patients had received both radiotherapy and temozolomide, the prior options being radiotherapy, temozolomide, or both.

Generated by immunoSEQ multiplex PCR, the TCRdb table keeps only in-frame clones and is missing some. Of just over 60,000 clones listed, around four fifths are singletons. Comment on this clone: The antigen remains undetermined.

Germline values: CDR1 SGHRS, CDR2 YFSETQ. The CDR3 has 15 amino acids. V gave up 4 bases and J gave up 1 base; unmatched junction bases: 4. Study findings and constraints: Immune responses arising from the vaccine appeared in approximately 92% of patients.

The time point was: week 47, end of study. It was 300 ug of mutant IDH1 20-mer peptide that made up each vaccine dose, given with topical imiquimod. In weeks 1, 3, 5, 7, 11, 15, 19 and 23, patients were vaccinated. The clonotype originates from a man aged 25 to 40 with glioma. This specimen consisted of PBMCs, obtained from a glioma patient whose treatment included an IDH1 peptide vaccine. The rearrangement joins TRBV5-1 to TRBJ2-2; TRBD1 agrees at 7 bases. The CDR3 DNA is TGCGCCAGCAGCACGGGACAGAGGAACACCGGGGAGCTGTTTTTT. Translation: CASSTGQRNTGELFF. Based on the CDR3 plus reference TRBV5-1 and TRBJ2-2, the full variable domain is KAGVTQTPRYLIKTRGQQVTLSCSPISGHRSVSWYQQTPGQGLQFLFEYFSETQRNKGNFPGRFSGRQFSNSRSEMNVSTLELGDSALYLCASSTGQRNTGELFFGEGSRLTVL.